A single sample is the source of the 27 T cell receptor beta chains below, sequenced in a study of control samples from healthy donors and cancer patients (dated by TCRdb to 2020 to 2022). The method was the immunoSEQ multiplex PCR assay. TCRdb retrieved this table from immuneACCESS and kept in-frame rearrangements only. Not all clones are present; in checked studies, unresolved V genes account for under half, and no reason is known for the remainder. The sample profile shows roughly 370,000 clones; 80% to 95% of them were found once. The ten biggest clones cover around 6.8% of the sample. The sample was PBMCs. The receptors were gathered from a man in his forties with head and neck cancer.

This chain connects TRBV7-9 to TRBJ1-5; D is unresolved. Germline CDR1 SEHNR, CDR2 FQNEAQ (reference sequence). This CDR3 has 16 amino acids. Trimming took off 1 base at V and 2 bases at J, with 12 bases between the two ends. The CDR3 DNA reads TGTGCCAGCAGCTTAGGCAGCGTCGGGGGCAATCAGCCCCAGCATTTT. Translating it yields CASSLGSVGGNQPQHF.

J is TRBJ2-7 and V is TRBV7-8, with 10 nucleotides matching TRBD1. Looked up from germline, CDR1 is SGHVS and CDR2 is FQNEAQ. Trimming removed 4 bases from V and 2 bases from J; junction bases left unmatched: 5. The CDR3 spans 15 residues. CDR3 sequence reads: CASSWDRGSPYEQYF. The CDR3 bases are TGTGCCAGCAGCTGGGACAGGGGATCCCCCTACGAGCAGTACTTC.

This clone showed up just a few times. The chain carries TRBV28 and TRBJ1-3; D uncertain. Deletions cut 1 base from V and 0 bases from J, with 10 bases between. The CDR3 is 16 residues long. The germline CDR1 and CDR2 sequences are MDHEN and SYDVKM. The CDR3 DNA follows: TGTGCCAGCAGTTTATCCGGGGAACTCTCTGGAAACACCATATATTTT. Its translation: CASSLSGELSGNTIYF.

The V call is TRBV11-2, the J call TRBJ2-1; D gene ambiguous. Germline assignment: CDR1 SGHAT and CDR2 FQNNGV. V dropped 5 bases and J dropped 0 bases, with 11 bases sitting between them. This CDR3 comprises 15 residues. CDR3 nucleotide sequence: TGTGCCAGCAGCAAGGGCTTAATCTCCTACAATGAGCAGTTCTTC. The encoded protein is CASSKGLISYNEQFF. Looking up the rest from reference TRBV11-2 and TRBJ2-1 gives the full variable domain: EAGVAQSPRYKIIEKRQSVAFWCNPISGHATLYWYQQILGQGPKLLIQFQNNGVVDDSQLPKDRFSAERLKGVDSTLKIQPAKLEDSAVYLCASSKGLISYNEQFFGPGTRLTVL.

V and J are TRBV28 and TRBJ2-3; D call uncertain. CDR1 and CDR2 (germline): MDHEN, SYDVKM. CDR3 length: 15 amino acids. The V end lost 3 bases, the J end lost 0 bases, and 10 bases lay between the germline ends. The DNA of the CDR3 is TGTGCCAGCAGTTTCTGGCGGTTAAGCACAGATACGCAGTATTTT. Residues: CASSFWRLSTDTQYF.

The chain combines TRBV3-1 (or the pseudogene TRBV3-2) with TRBJ2-7, with a possible D match to TRBD1 (5 bases). The CDR3 is 17 amino acids. Trimming stripped 4 bases from V and 1 base from J, with 20 bases between. The germline V gene has CDR1 LGHDT and CDR2 YNNKEL (reference sequence). The CDR3, as DNA: TGTGCCAGCAGCCCGCCCTCAACAGGCGGACAATCCTACGAGCAGTACTTC. Encoded protein: CASSPPSTGGQSYEQYF.

The chain uses TRBV10-3 and TRBJ1-3, with 8 bases that match TRBD1. CDR3 length equals 14 residues. Looked up from germline, CDR1 is ENHRY and CDR2 is SYGVKD. After removal of 8 bases from V and 4 bases from J, the junction contained 7 bases not matched to a gene. For the CDR3, the DNA is TGTGCCATCGCGGCAGGGGGCGAGGGAAACACCATATATTTT. As protein: CAIAAGGEGNTIYF.

J is TRBJ1-2 and V is TRBV28; D remains unclear. The CDR3 runs to 11 residues. Per the germline V gene, CDR1 is MDHEN and CDR2 is SYDVKM. V was trimmed by 8 bases and J by 6 bases, leaving 10 bases between them. The CDR3 spells CASLTWDGYTF. The CDR3 DNA reads as TGTGCCAGCCTTACTTGGGATGGCTACACCTTC.

This clone was found once. The chain employs TRBV27 and TRBJ2-1; 7 nucleotides match TRBD1. The germline V gene encodes CDR1 MNHEY and CDR2 SMNVEV (reference sequence). After removal of 2 bases from V and 1 base from J, the junction contained 5 bases not matched to a gene. This CDR3 has 16 residues. Here the CDR3 DNA reads TGTGCCAGCAGTTTAATGACAGGGTCTTCCTACAATGAGCAGTTCTTC. Its protein product is CASSLMTGSSYNEQFF.

A remark on this clone: The sample holds other DNA sequences that translate to the same CDR3. The CDR3 protein is CASSVGRNTGELFF. The CDR3 DNA reads as TGTGCCAGCAGCGTGGGCAGGAACACCGGGGAGCTGTTTTTT. This rearrangement joins TRBV9 to TRBJ2-2, with D unresolved. The CDR3 runs 14 residues. Germline V gene data show CDR1 as SGDLS and CDR2 as YYNGEE. Trimming shortened V by 2 bases and J by 1 base, and 6 bases separated the two germline ends.

The rearrangement uses TRBV7-8 and TRBJ2-7; 8 nucleotides align to TRBD1. Germline V gives CDR1 SGHVS, CDR2 FQNEAQ. Trimming took 1 base from V and 7 from J; bases not matched to a gene: 9. The CDR3 runs 15 residues. CDR3 sequence (DNA): TGTGCCAGCAGCTTAGGGCAGGGGGCGGCGGTTGAGCAGTACTTC. Encoded protein: CASSLGQGAAVEQYF.

The genes are TRBV30 and TRBJ2-2, with TRBD1 as a possible D gene (6 bases). The CDR3 contains 13 residues. Looked up from germline, CDR1 is GTSNPN and CDR2 is SVGIG (reference sequence). Trimming cost V 8 bases and J 7 bases, with 17 bases left between them. CDR3 loop: CAGSGQPHGELFF. CDR3 sequence (DNA): TGTGCCGGATCGGGACAACCCCACGGGGAGCTGTTTTTT.

This chain links TRBV6-6 with TRBJ2-1; D is undetermined. Germline-derived CDR1 and CDR2 are MNHNY and SVGAGI (reference sequence). Trimming cost V 2 bases and J 3 bases, with 11 bases left between them. The CDR3 is made up of 15 amino acids. CDR3 protein: CASSYAGRNYNEQFF. Here the CDR3 DNA reads TGTGCCAGCAGTTACGCCGGAAGGAACTACAATGAGCAGTTCTTC.

The chain joins TRBV27 to TRBJ2-7; D uncertain. Per the germline V gene, CDR1 is MNHEY and CDR2 is SMNVEV (reference sequence). The CDR3 sequence is 14 residues long. V was cut by 2 bases and J by 4 bases, with 12 bases left in between. The CDR3 loop reads CASSLQRTSYEQYF. The CDR3 DNA reads as TGTGCCAGCAGTTTACAACGGACCAGTTACGAGCAGTACTTC.

V and J are TRBV6-5 and TRBJ1-1, with 8 nucleotides matching TRBD1. The CDR3 sequence is 14 residues long. V lost 5 bases to trimming and J lost 7 bases; unmatched junction nucleotides: 9. Germline-derived CDR1 and CDR2 are MNHEY and SVGAGI. The chain's CDR3 is CASSPGQGRVEAFF. CDR3 bases: TGTGCCAGCAGTCCCGGACAGGGACGTGTTGAAGCTTTCTTT.

This chain links TRBV4-1 with TRBJ1-2, with unresolved D. CDR1 and CDR2 (germline): MGHRA, YSYEKL. This CDR3 is 16 amino acids long. Trimming removed 4 bases at V and 5 bases at J, with 20 bases between. The CDR3 DNA sequence: TGCGCCAGCAGCCCCTGGACGGACCTCCTACTATATGGCTACACCTTC. Its translation: CASSPWTDLLLYGYTF.

The V and J genes are TRBV5-1 and TRBJ2-5; D is perhaps TRBD2 (6 bases). CDR1 SGHRS and CDR2 YFSETQ come from the germline V gene. The CDR3 length is 15 residues. Deletions cut 3 bases from V and 0 bases from J, with 12 bases between. The CDR3 nucleotides read TGCGCCAGCAGCTCGGCCGGGGGATACCAAGAGACCCAGTACTTC. Translation gives CASSSAGGYQETQYF.

This clone was observed a single time. The V call is TRBV7-2, the J call TRBJ2-1; D unresolved. This CDR3 is built from 15 residues. Germline V gene sequence: CDR1 SGHTA, CDR2 FQGNSA. V shed 1 base and J shed 4 bases, with 11 bases lying between them. DNA for the CDR3: TGTGCCAGCAGCTTAGAAAGCGCCTTATACAATGAGCAGTTCTTC. This translates into CASSLESALYNEQFF.

V is TRBV27 and J is TRBJ1-5; maybe TRBD1 (5 bases). This CDR3 comprises 17 residues. The germline V gene has CDR1 MNHEY and CDR2 SMNVEV (reference sequence). V was clipped by 0 bases and J by 6 bases, with 18 bases between them. Here the CDR3 reads CASSLSMGTQRSQPQHF. In DNA, the CDR3 is TGTGCCAGCAGTTTATCTATGGGGACTCAGAGAAGTCAGCCCCAGCATTTT.

This chain links TRBV7-3 with TRBJ1-5; D is undetermined. The CDR3 is made up of 13 amino acids. The V gene's germline CDR1 is SGHTA and CDR2 FQGTGA. Trimming took 5 bases from V and 2 from J, leaving 7 bases between them. The CDR3: CASSPGGNQPQHF. CDR3 nucleotides: TGTGCCAGCAGCCCCGGGGGCAATCAGCCCCAGCATTTT.

This rearrangement joins TRBV6-5 to TRBJ1-6; a possible D gene is TRBD1 (5 bases). Trimming shortened V by 2 bases and J by 5 bases, and 10 bases separated the two germline ends. The CDR3 length is 15 residues. Germline values: CDR1 MNHEY, CDR2 SVGAGI. CDR3 nucleotides: TGTGCCAGCAGTTACGTCCTGGGGGATAATTCACCCCTCCACTTT. It is translated as CASSYVLGDNSPLHF.

This clone was found once. This chain connects TRBV6-1 to TRBJ2-2; weak D call: TRBD1 (6 bases). The CDR3 has 16 residues. The V gene's germline CDR1 is MNHNS and CDR2 SASEGT. V was clipped by 1 base and J by 2 bases, with 11 bases between them. CDR3 nucleotides: TGTGCCAGCAGTGAAGTCTCCGGGACAAACACCGGGGAGCTGTTTTTT. The encoded protein is CASSEVSGTNTGELFF.

This clone was counted between two and nine times. For the CDR3, the DNA is TGTGCCAGCAGTCGGACAGGGACCCTTAATGAAAAACTGTTTTTT. Its protein is CASSRTGTLNEKLFF. The rearrangement links TRBV27 to TRBJ1-4; 8 nucleotides align to TRBD1. Germline V gives CDR1 MNHEY, CDR2 SMNVEV (reference sequence). The CDR3 is 15 residues long. Trimming cost V 5 bases and J 4 bases; bases outside gene matches: 6.

The chain recombines TRBV7-9 with TRBJ2-1; no definite D call. Germline V gene lookup returns CDR1 SEHNR and CDR2 FQNEAQ (reference sequence). The ends were cut back, 4 bases at V and 5 bases at J, with 15 bases in the middle. The CDR3 is made up of 15 amino acids. The CDR3 DNA is TGTGCCAGCAGCTCGGACGGCAGGTCGAACAATGAGCAGTTCTTC. Translating it yields CASSSDGRSNNEQFF. Variable domain in full (rest from reference TRBV7-9 and TRBJ2-1): DTGVSQNPRHKITKRGQNVTFRCDPISEHNRLYWYRQTLGQGPEFLTYFQNEAQLEKSRLLSDRFSAERPKGSFSTLEIQRTEQGDSAMYLCASSSDGRSNNEQFFGPGTRLTVL.

V is TRBV27 and J is TRBJ2-7; possible D gene TRBD1, 5 bases. The germline gives CDR1 MNHEY, CDR2 SMNVEV (reference sequence). The CDR3 has 13 residues. Trimming left V 3 bases short and J 3 bases short, with 9 bases between. CDR3 amino acids: CASSFQGRYEQYF. The CDR3, as DNA: TGTGCCAGCAGTTTCCAGGGCCGCTACGAGCAGTACTTC.

The chain joins TRBV6-2 or TRBV6-3 to TRBJ1-2, with D hard to call. V gave up 6 bases and J gave up 3 bases, with 11 bases separating them. The CDR3 length is 13 residues. Germline V gene sequence: CDR1 MNHEY, CDR2 SVGEGT. DNA for the CDR3: TGTGCCAGCAGCCCCGTCAGCCACTATGGCTACACCTTC. Its translation: CASSPVSHYGYTF.

V is TRBV5-4 and J is TRBJ2-1; TRBD2 might be the D (5 bases). CDR1 and CDR2 (germline): SGHNT, YYREEE (reference sequence). The CDR3 sequence is 14 residues long. V was shortened by 1 base and J by 5 bases, with 10 bases between the two germline ends. Written as DNA, the CDR3 is TGTGCCAGCAGCTTGCGTCGGGGAAACAATGAGCAGTTCTTC. Protein: CASSLRRGNNEQFF.